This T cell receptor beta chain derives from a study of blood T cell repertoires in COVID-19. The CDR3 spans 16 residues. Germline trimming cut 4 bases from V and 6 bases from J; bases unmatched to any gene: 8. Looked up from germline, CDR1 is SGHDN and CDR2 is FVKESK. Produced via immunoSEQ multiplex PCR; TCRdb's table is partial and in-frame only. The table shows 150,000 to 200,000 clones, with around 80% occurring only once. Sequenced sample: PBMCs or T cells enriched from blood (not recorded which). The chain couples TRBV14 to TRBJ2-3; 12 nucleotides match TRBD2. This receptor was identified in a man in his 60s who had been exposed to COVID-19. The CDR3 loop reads CASSPGLAGRSDTQYF. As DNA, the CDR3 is TGTGCCAGCAGCCCTGGACTAGCGGGAAGGTCGGATACGCAGTATTTT.